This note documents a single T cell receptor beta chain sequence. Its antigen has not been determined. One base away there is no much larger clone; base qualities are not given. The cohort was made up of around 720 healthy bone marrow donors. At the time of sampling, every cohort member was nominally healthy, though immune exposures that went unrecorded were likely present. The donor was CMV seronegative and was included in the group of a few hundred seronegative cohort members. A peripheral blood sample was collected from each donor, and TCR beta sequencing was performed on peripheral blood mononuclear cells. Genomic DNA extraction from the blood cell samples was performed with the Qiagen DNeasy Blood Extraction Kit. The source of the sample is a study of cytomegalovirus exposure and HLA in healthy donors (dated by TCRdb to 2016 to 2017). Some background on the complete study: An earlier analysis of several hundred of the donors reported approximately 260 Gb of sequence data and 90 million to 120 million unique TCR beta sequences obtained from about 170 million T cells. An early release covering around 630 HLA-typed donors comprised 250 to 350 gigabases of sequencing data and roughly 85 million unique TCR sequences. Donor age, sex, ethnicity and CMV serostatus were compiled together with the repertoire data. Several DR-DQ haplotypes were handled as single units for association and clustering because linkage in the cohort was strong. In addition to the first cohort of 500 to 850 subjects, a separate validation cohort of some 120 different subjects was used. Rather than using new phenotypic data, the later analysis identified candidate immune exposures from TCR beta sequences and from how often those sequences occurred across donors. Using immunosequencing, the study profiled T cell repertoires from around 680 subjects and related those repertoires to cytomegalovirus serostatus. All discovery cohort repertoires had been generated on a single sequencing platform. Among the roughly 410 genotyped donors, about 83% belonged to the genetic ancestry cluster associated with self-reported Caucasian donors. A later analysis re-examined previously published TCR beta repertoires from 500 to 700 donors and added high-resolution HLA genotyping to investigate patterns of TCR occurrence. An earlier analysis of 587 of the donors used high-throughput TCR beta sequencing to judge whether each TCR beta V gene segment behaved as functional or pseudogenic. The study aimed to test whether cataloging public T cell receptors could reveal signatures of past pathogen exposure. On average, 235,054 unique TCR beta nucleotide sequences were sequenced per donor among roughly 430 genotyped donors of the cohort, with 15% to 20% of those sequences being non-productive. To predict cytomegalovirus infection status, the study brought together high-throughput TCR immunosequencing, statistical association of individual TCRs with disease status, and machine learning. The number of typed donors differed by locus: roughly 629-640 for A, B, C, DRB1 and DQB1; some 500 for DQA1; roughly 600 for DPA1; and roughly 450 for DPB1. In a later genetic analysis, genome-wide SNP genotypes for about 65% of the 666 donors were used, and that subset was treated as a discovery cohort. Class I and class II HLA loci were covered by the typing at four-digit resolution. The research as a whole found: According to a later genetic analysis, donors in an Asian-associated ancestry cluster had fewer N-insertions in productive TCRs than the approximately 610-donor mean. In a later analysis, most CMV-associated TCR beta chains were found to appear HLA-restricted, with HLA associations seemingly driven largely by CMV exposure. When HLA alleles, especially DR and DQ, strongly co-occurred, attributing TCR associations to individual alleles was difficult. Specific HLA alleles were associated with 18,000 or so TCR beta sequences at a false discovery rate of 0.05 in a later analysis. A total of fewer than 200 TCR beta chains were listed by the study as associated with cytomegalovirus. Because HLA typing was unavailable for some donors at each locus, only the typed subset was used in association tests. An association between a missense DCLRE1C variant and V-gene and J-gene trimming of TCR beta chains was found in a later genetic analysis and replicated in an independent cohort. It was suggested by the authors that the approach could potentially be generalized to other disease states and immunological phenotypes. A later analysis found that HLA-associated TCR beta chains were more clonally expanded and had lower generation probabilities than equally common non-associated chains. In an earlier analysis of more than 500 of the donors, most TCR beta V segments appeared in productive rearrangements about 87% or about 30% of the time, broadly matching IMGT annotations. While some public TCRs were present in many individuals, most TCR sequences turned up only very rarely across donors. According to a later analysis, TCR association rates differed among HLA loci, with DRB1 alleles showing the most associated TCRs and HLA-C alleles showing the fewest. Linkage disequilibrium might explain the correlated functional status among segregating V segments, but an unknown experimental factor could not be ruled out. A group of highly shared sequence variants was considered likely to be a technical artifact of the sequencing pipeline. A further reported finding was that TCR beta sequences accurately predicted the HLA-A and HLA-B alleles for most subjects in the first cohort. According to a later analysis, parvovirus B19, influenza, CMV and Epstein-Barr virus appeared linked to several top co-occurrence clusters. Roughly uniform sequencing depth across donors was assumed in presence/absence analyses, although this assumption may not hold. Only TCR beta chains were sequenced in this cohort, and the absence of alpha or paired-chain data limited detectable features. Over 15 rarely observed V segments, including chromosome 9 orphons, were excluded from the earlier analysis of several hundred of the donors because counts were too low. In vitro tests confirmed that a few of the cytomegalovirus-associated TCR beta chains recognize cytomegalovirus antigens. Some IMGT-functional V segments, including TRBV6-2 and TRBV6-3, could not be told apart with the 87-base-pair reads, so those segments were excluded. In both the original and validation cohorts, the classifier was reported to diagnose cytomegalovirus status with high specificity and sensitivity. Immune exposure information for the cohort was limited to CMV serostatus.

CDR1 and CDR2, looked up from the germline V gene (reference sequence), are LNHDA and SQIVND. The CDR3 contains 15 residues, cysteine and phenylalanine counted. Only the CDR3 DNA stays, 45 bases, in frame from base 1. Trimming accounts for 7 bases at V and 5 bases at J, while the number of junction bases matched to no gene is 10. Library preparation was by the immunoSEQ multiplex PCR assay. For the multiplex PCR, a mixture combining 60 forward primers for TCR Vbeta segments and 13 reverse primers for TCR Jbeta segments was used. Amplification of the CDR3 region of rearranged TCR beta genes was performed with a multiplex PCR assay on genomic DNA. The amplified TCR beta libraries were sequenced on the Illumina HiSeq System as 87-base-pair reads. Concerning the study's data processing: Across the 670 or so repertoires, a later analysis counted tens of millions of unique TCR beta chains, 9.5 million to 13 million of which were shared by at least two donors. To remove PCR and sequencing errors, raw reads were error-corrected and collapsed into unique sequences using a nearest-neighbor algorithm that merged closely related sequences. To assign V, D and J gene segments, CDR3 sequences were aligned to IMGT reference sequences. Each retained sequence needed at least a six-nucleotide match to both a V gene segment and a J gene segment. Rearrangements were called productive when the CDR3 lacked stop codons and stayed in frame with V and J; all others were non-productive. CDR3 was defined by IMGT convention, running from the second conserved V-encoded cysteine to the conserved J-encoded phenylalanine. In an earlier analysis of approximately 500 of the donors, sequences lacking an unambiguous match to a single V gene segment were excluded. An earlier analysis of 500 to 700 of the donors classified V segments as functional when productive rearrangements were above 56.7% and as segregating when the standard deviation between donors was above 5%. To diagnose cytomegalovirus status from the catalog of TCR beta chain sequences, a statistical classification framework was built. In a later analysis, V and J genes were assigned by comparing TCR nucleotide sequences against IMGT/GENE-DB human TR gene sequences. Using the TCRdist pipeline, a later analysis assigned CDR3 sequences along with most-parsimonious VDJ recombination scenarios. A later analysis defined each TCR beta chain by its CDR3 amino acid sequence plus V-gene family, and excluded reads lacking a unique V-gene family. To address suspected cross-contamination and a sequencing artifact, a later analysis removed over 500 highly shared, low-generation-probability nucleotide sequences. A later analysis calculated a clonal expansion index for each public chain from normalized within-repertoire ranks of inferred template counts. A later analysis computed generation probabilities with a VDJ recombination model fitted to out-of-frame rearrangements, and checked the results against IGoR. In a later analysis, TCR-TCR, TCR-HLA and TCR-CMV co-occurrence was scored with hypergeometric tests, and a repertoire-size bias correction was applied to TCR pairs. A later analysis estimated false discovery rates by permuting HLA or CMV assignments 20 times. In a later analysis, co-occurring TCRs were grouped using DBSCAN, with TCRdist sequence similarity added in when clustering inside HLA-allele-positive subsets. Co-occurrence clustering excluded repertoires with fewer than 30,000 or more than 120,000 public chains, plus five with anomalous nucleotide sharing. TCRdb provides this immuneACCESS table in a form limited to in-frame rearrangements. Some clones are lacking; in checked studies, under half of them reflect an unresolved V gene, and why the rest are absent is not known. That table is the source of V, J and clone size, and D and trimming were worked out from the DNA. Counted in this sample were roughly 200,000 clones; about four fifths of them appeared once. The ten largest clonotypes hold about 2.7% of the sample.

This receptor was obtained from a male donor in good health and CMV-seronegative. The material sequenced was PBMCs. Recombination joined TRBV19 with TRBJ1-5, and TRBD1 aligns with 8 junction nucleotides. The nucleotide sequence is TGTGCCAGTACCCCGGACAGGGAGGGAGATCAGCCCCAGCATTTT. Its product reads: CASTPDREGDQPQHF.